This T cell receptor beta chain was sequenced for a study of CD8 T cells in Susac syndrome. On the study more broadly: Each patient with Susac syndrome, at the time of blood draw, was therapy-naive, on corticosteroids, or on intravenous immunoglobulin alone. Study-level points and caveats: The CD4+ T cell repertoires that were profiled in Susac syndrome showed no clonal expansion.

Germline lookup yields CDR1 MNHEY and CDR2 SVGAGI. The CDR3 sequence is 15 residues long. J lost 7 bases, V lost 7 bases, and 11 bases had no gene match. Remarks on this clonotype: The antigen remains unidentified.

High-throughput TCR beta sequencing covered peripheral CD8+ and CD4+ T cells. Reverse transcription of 0.5 to 1 ug RNA was performed with random hexamers. TCRdb reprocessed the immunoSEQ multiplex PCR reads via MiXCR and lists one record per CDR3 protein. This table has just under 95,000 distinct CDR3 sequences, 90% to 95% appearing once. This receptor was identified in a human donor with Susac syndrome. The chain couples TRBV6-5 to TRBJ2-2; 8 positions match TRBD1. The sample was CD4+ T cells from PBMCs. The DNA of the CDR3 is TGTGCCAGCACCGGGTCCAGGGGGCGGGTCGGGGAGCTGTTTTTT. Translating gives CASTGSRGRVGELFF.